The following is a T cell receptor (beta chain) sequence with its context. Per germline, CDR1 SGHKS and CDR2 YYEKEE (reference sequence). Trimming took off 4 bases at V and 3 bases at J, with 11 bases between the two ends. This CDR3 has 13 residues. These data originate in a study of blood T cell repertoires in COVID-19. Background on the study: Some COVID-19 samples were acute and others convalescent; all came from the United States, Italy and Spain.

Libraries were prepared by immunoSEQ multiplex PCR; TCRdb keeps only in-frame clonotypes and omits some of them. Seen here are around 110,000 clones, just under 85% observed once, and the top ten hold roughly 7%. The chain carries TRBV5-5 and TRBJ2-7, with D perhaps TRBD1 (6 bases). The source of this sequence is a man in his 70s with active or convalescent COVID-19. The specimen sequenced was peripheral blood. CDR3 protein: CASSHREGYEQYF. CDR3 bases: TGTGCCAGCAGCCACAGGGAAGGCTACGAGCAGTACTTC.